This TCR beta chain is from a study of blood T cell repertoires in COVID-19. Background on the study: The samples span acute and convalescent COVID-19 from the United States, Italy and Spain. PBMCs, B-cell-depleted T cells, or T cells provided the cDNA or gDNA that made up the material.

While infection was still active, Seattle patients were enrolled and then followed longitudinally. The germline V and J ends were trimmed by 7 bases and 0 bases, with 10 bases remaining between them. Germline lookup yields CDR1 MNHEY and CDR2 SVGAGI. The CDR3 covers 14 residues. In the authors' workflow: Reference gene primer amplification yielded estimated nucleated cell counts. The protocol was immunoSEQ multiplex PCR, while the TCRdb copy is restricted to in-frame clones and leaves out a portion. The V and J calls and clone size are taken from that table; D and trimming were inferred from the DNA. The table has roughly 80,000 clones, approximately 90% seen once.

The sample comprised peripheral blood. The V gene is TRBV6-5, the J gene TRBJ2-4, with D uncertain. The receptor was isolated from a man aged 50 or older with COVID-19, enrolled during active disease. CDR3: CASIMAEAKNIQYF. Here the CDR3 DNA reads TGTGCCAGCATAATGGCGGAAGCCAAAAACATTCAGTACTTC.